The sequence of this TCR beta chain was determined in a study of cytomegalovirus exposure and HLA in healthy donors. Background on the study: Out of roughly 200 million T cells, an earlier analysis found roughly 100 million unique TCR beta sequences in total. Study-wide results and limits: The only immune exposure information that was available was CMV serostatus. Judged likely to be a sequencing artifact was a cluster of highly shared sequence variants. Association of a missense DCLRE1C variant with TCR beta V- and J-gene trimming was reported in a later analysis.

Of note for this clone: Antigen specificity is unknown.

PCR was performed using 60 Vbeta and 13 Jbeta primers. Method: immunoSEQ multiplex PCR; TCRdb's copy keeps in-frame clones and lacks some. The profile shows more than 100,000 clones, approximately 72% of them singletons. CDR1 KGHSH and CDR2 LQKENI come from the germline V gene. Unmatched junction bases numbered 5, after V lost 5 bases and J lost 7 bases. The CDR3 sequence is 14 residues long. The chain uses TRBV18 and TRBJ1-5, with 10 bases identical to TRBD1. Sequencing input: PBMCs. The receptor was derived from a woman aged 40 to 55 in good health and CMV-seropositive. CDR3 nucleotides: TGTGCCAGCTCATCGGACAGGGGGAAGCAGCCCCAGCATTTT. Its translation is CASSSDRGKQPQHF.